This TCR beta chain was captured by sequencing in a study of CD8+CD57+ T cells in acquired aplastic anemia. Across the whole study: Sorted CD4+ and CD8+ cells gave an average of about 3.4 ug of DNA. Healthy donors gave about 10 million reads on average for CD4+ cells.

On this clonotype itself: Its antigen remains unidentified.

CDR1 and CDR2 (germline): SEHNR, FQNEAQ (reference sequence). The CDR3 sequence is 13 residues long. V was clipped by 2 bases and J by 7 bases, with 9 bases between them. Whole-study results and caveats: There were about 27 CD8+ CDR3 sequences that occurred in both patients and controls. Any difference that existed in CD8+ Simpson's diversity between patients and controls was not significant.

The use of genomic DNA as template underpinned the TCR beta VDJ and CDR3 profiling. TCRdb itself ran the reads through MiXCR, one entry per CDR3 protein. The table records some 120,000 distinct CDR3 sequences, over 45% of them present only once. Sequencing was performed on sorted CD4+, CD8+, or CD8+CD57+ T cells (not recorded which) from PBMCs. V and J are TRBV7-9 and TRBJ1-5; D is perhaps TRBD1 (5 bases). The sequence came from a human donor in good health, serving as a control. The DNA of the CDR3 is TGTGCCAGCAGCTTACCAGGGATGCAGCCCCAGCATTTT. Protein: CASSLPGMQPQHF.